This TCR beta chain stems from a study of identical twins. A note on this clonotype: The antigen is undetermined.

Losses at the gene ends were 0 bases for V and 6 bases for J; bases not matched to a gene: 11. The CDR3 runs 17 residues. Germline CDR1 and CDR2: SGHRS and YFSETQ. TCRdb ran MiXCR on the 5' RACE reads and lists one entry per CDR3 protein. The sample records approximately 630,000 distinct CDR3 sequences, around 7.4% being singletons. General study results and limits: Invariant T cells like MAIT and iNKT could partly confound the zero-insertion analyses. Fewer insertions marked abundant cord blood beta clonotypes; young adult naive trended weakly, memory not at all. Out-of-frame alpha sequences shared by twins showed excess low generation probability.

These sequences were also reported in another study, on yellow fever vaccine responses in identical twins. That work adds: It has been reported that, in twins, the vaccine T cell response seemed partly convergent and partly personalized.

This rearrangement joins TRBV5-1 to TRBJ2-7; TRBD2 matches 11 bases. The receptor comes from a woman in her late teens or twenties in good health. The sequencing sample was made of PBMCs. CDR3 region: CASSLGGLAGDLSEQYF. The CDR3 DNA follows: TGCGCCAGCAGCTTGGGAGGACTAGCGGGTGATCTCTCCGAGCAGTACTTC.